The table lists the clone carrying this TCR beta chain with a count of one. V was clipped by 2 bases and J by 13 bases, with 15 bases between them. Germline CDR1 reads SGHAT; CDR2 reads FQNNGV. The CDR3 sequence is 13 residues long. This sample was included in a study of blood T cell repertoires in COVID-19. Study context: The origin of the acute and convalescent COVID-19 samples was the United States, Italy and Spain.

Resolution of symptoms, clearance, or two negative PCRs was present in recovered Cohort 3 donors. Source study methods: Reference gene primer amplification in the assay estimated nucleated cell counts. Sequenced by immunoSEQ multiplex PCR; TCRdb stores in-frame clones only, minus some. That table gives V, J and clone size, and the DNA gave D and trimming. The data show approximately 480,000 clones, 75% to 90% seen once. This chain uses TRBV11-2 with TRBJ1-3, with D maybe TRBD1 (5 bases). This TCR was recovered from a young woman who had recovered from COVID-19. Sequencing was performed on PBMCs or T cells enriched from blood (not recorded which). In DNA form, the CDR3 reads TGTGCCAGCAGCTTACTAGGGGCGGCTCGTATATATTTT. Translation: CASSLLGAARIYF.